This section outlines one TCR beta chain sequence together with its context. The ends were cut back, 1 base at V and 9 bases at J, with 10 bases in the middle. The CDR3 spans 14 residues. Germline CDR1 is SGHTA and CDR2 is FQGNSA. The entry originates in a study of blood T cell repertoires in COVID-19. Study processing details: Reference gene primer amplification gave estimated nucleated cell counts. The data were produced by immunoSEQ multiplex PCR, yet TCRdb's version contains in-frame clones alone and is incomplete. That table supplies the V and J calls and clone size; D and trimming were determined from the DNA. The sample includes approximately 210,000 clones, approximately 90% of them seen just once.

The material sequenced was peripheral blood. The TCR originated in a human donor in a cohort sampled during active COVID-19. V gene TRBV7-2 combines with J gene TRBJ1-6; D is perhaps TRBD1 (5 bases). The CDR3 sequence: CASSLDRFGSPLHF. The CDR3 bases are TGTGCCAGCAGCTTAGACAGGTTCGGTTCACCCCTCCACTTT.